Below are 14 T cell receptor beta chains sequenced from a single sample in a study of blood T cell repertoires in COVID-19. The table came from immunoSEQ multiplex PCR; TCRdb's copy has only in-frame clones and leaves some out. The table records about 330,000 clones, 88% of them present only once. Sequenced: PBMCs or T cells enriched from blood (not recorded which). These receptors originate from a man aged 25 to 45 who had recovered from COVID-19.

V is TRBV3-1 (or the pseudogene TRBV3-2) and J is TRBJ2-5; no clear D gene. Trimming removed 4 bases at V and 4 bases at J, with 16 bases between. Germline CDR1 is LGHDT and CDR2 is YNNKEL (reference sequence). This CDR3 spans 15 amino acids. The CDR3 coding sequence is TGTGCCAGCAGCCTGCGGCCCAACGCGAGAGAGACCCAGTACTTC. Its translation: CASSLRPNARETQYF.

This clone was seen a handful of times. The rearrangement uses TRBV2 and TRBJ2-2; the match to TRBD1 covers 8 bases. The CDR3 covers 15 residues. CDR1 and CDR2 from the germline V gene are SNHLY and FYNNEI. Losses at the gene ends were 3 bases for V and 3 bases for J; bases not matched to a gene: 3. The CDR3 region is CASSEDRVYTGELFF. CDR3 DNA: TGTGCCAGCAGTGAGGACAGGGTGTACACCGGGGAGCTGTTTTTT.

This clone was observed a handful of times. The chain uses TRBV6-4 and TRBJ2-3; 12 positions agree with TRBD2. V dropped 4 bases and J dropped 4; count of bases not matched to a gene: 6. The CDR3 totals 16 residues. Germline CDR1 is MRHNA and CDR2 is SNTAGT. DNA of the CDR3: TGTGCCAGCAGTGCGGCTAGCGGGGGGGCCGCAGATACGCAGTATTTT. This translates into CASSAASGGAADTQYF.

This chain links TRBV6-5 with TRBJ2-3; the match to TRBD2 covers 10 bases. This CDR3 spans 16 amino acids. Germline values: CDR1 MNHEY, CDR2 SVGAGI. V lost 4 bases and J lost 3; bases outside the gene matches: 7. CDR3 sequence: CASSSSGGPGTDTQYF. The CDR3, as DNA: TGTGCCAGCAGTTCTAGCGGGGGCCCGGGTACAGATACGCAGTATTTT.

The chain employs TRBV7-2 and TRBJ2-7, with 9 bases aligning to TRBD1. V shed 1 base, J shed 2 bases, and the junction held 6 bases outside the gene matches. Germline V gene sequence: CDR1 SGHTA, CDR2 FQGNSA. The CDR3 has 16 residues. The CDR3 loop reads CASSLGFGQGTYEQYF. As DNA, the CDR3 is TGTGCCAGCAGCTTAGGGTTTGGACAGGGGACCTACGAGCAGTACTTC.

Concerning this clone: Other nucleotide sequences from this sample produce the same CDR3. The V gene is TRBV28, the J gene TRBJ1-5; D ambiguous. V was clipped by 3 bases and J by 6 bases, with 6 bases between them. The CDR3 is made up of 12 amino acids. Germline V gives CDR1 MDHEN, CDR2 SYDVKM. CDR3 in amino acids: CASSFSVQPQHF. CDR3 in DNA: TGTGCCAGCAGTTTTTCGGTTCAGCCCCAGCATTTT. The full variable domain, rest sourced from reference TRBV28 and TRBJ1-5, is DVKVTQSSRYLVKRTGEKVFLECVQDMDHENMFWYRQDPGLGLRLIYFSYDVKMKEKGDIPEGYSVSREKKERFSLILESASTNQTSMYLCASSFSVQPQHFGDGTRLSIL.

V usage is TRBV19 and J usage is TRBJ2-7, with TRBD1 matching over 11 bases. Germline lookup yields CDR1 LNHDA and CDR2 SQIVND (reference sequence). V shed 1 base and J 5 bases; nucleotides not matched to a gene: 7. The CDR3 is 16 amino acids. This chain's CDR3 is CASSIGTGGYLHEQYF. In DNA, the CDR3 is TGTGCCAGTAGTATAGGGACAGGGGGCTATCTTCACGAGCAGTACTTC.

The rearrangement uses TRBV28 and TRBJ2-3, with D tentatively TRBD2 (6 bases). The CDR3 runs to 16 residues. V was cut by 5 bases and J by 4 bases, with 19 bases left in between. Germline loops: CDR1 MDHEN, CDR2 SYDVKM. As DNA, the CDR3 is TGTGCCAGCAGTCCCTCTCGGGGGATCGGCTCAGATACGCAGTATTTT. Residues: CASSPSRGIGSDTQYF.

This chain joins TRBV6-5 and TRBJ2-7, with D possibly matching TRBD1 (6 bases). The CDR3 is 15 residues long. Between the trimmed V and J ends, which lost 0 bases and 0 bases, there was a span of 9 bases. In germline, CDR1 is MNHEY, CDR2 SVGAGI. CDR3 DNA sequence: TGTGCCAGCAGTTACTCCTCGACAGGCTCCTACGAGCAGTACTTC. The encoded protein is CASSYSSTGSYEQYF.

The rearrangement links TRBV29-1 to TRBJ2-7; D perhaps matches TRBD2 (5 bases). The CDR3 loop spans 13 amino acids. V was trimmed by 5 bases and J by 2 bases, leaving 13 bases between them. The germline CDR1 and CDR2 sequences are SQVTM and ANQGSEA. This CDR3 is CSVSTGEPYEQYF. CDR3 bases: TGCAGCGTTTCCACCGGGGAGCCCTACGAGCAGTACTTC.

The CDR3: CASSLGQESYEQYF. In DNA, the CDR3 is TGTGCCAGCAGCTTGGGACAGGAGTCCTACGAGCAGTACTTC. V gene TRBV11-2 combines with J gene TRBJ2-7; TRBD1 matches 8 bases. After removal of 3 bases from V and 1 base from J, the junction contained 2 bases not matched to a gene. The CDR3 loop spans 14 amino acids. Germline CDR1 and CDR2: SGHAT and FQNNGV. The entire variable domain, with the rest obtained from reference TRBV11-2 and TRBJ2-7, is as follows: EAGVAQSPRYKIIEKRQSVAFWCNPISGHATLYWYQQILGQGPKLLIQFQNNGVVDDSQLPKDRFSAERLKGVDSTLKIQPAKLEDSAVYLCASSLGQESYEQYFGPGTRLTVT.

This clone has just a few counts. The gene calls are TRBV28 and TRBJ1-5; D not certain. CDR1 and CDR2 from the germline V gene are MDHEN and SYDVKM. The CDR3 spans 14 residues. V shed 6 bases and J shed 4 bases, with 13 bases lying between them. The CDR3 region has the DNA TGTGCCAGCAGATGGTTGGGAGTGAATCAGCCCCAGCATTTT. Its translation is CASRWLGVNQPQHF.

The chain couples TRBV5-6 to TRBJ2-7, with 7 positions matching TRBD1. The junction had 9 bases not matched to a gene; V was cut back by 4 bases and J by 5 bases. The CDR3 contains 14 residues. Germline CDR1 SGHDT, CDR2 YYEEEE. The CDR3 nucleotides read TGTGCCAGCAGCGGGATGACAGGGTTCCACGAGCAGTACTTC. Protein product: CASSGMTGFHEQYF.

DNA for the CDR3: TGCGCCAGCAGCCAACCAGGGGGGAGGTACGAGCAGTACTTC. Translating gives CASSQPGGRYEQYF. V and J are TRBV4-1 and TRBJ2-7, with D possibly TRBD1 on 7 matching bases. Between the trimmed V and J ends, which lost 2 bases and 4 bases, there was a span of 12 bases. Germline CDR1 is MGHRA and CDR2 is YSYEKL. CDR3 length: 14 amino acids.